Below are 12 T cell receptor beta chains sequenced from a single sample in a study of early T cells in non-severe SARS-CoV-2 infection (dated by TCRdb to about 2021). Library prep was done by 5' RACE. Sequencing was carried out with a NextSeq 500. The raw public reads went through TCRdb reprocessing: fastp at Q25, MiXCR clone calling, in-frame beta chains kept. All rows with the same CDR3 protein become a single entry with the most common DNA and genes. In all, the sample holds 66,000 or so distinct CDR3 sequences, and roughly a tenth of those were seen once. The ten largest clones take up more than 1.5% of the sample. Sequences were obtained from whole blood. Every receptor here comes from an adult who was a healthcare worker with PCR-confirmed SARS-CoV-2 infection or an uninfected control (not recorded which).

This clonotype was counted ten times or more. The rearrangement uses TRBV30 and TRBJ2-7; possibly TRBD2 for D (5 bases). Germline V gene data show CDR1 as GTSNPN and CDR2 as SVGIG (reference sequence). There are 12 residues in the CDR3. V gave up 2 bases and J gave up 2 bases, with 7 bases separating them. CDR3 protein: CAWSSGPYEQYF. The CDR3 DNA reads TGTGCCTGGAGTAGCGGACCCTACGAGCAGTACTTC.

This clonotype was recorded at least ten times. The chain links TRBV29-1 to TRBJ2-1; D unresolved. V was cut by 4 bases and J by 3 bases, with 19 bases left in between. In germline, CDR1 is SQVTM, CDR2 ANQGSEA. The CDR3 is 16 residues long. CDR3 DNA sequence: TGCAGCGTTGTTGGCACTAAGGCTAACGACTACAATGAGCAGTTCTTC. Translating gives CSVVGTKANDYNEQFF.

There are many counts of this clonotype. J is TRBJ1-5 and V is TRBV4-1, with 7 bases aligning to TRBD1. Germline trimming cut 1 base from V and 6 bases from J; bases unmatched to any gene: 3. The germline V gene encodes CDR1 MGHRA and CDR2 YSYEKL. This CDR3 is built from 14 residues. CDR3 coding DNA: TGCGCCAGCAGCCAAGGACAGGGTGTTCAGCCCCAGCATTTT. The encoded protein is CASSQGQGVQPQHF.

The V and J genes are TRBV20-1 and TRBJ1-4; D is ambiguous. The germline V gene has CDR1 DFQATT and CDR2 SNEGSKA (reference sequence). The V end lost 3 bases, the J end lost 3 bases, and 8 bases lay between the germline ends. This CDR3 has 13 amino acids. The CDR3 DNA reads TGCAGTGCTAGTTGGCTGGCTAATGAAAAACTGTTTTTT. This encodes CSASWLANEKLFF.

This clonotype has just a few counts. The rearrangement links TRBV19 to TRBJ2-1, with D perhaps given as TRBD1 or TRBD2 (6 bases each). Deletions cut 9 bases from V and 3 bases from J, with 15 bases between. The CDR3 spans 14 residues. The V gene's germline CDR1 is LNHDA and CDR2 SQIVND (reference sequence). Here the CDR3 reads CASGRGQDYNEQFF. The CDR3 coding sequence is TGTGCCAGCGGCCGGGGGCAGGACTACAATGAGCAGTTCTTC.

The chain has TRBV20-1 and TRBJ2-5, with 13 bases aligning to TRBD2. This CDR3 is built from 18 residues. Germline V gene sequence: CDR1 DFQATT, CDR2 SNEGSKA (reference sequence). V was clipped by 5 bases and J by 0 bases; unmatched bases: 12. As DNA, the CDR3 is TGCAGTGCTTCCCCAGGACTAGCGGGGGCTCGGTACCAAGAGACCCAGTACTTC. Its protein is CSASPGLAGARYQETQYF.

This clonotype has a count of ten or more. The rearrangement joins TRBV4-1 to TRBJ2-3, with 10 bases that match TRBD2. The germline V gene encodes CDR1 MGHRA and CDR2 YSYEKL. Unmatched junction bases numbered 8, after V lost 0 bases and J lost 5 bases. CDR3 size: 17 residues. For the CDR3, the DNA is TGCGCCAGCAGCCAAGAAATTGGCCTAGCGGGGGTAGATACGCAGTATTTT. This encodes CASSQEIGLAGVDTQYF.

The CDR3 loop reads CSARPKRRPSTDTQYF. CDR3 coding DNA: TGCAGTGCTAGACCGAAGCGACGACCTAGCACAGATACGCAGTATTTT. This chain links TRBV20-1 with TRBJ2-3, with unresolved D. CDR1 and CDR2 from the germline V gene are DFQATT and SNEGSKA (reference sequence). This CDR3 is built from 16 residues. V gave up 2 bases and J gave up 0 bases, with 15 bases separating them.

The gene calls are TRBV12-3 or TRBV12-4 and TRBJ1-1; no firm D call. This CDR3 comprises 13 residues. V dropped 6 bases and J dropped 5 bases, with 13 bases sitting between them. This CDR3 is CASRPGRSTEAFF. CDR3 nucleotide sequence: TGTGCCAGCAGACCGGGGAGGAGTACTGAAGCTTTCTTT.

This clonotype was seen a few times. The chain combines TRBV30 with TRBJ1-1; D is unresolved. CDR3 length: 15 residues. Trimming took off 0 bases at V and 5 bases at J, with 16 bases between the two ends. Germline CDR1 reads GTSNPN; CDR2 reads SVGIG (reference sequence). The CDR3 loop reads CAWSVGSRLRTEAFF. The CDR3 DNA follows: TGTGCCTGGAGTGTAGGGTCAAGACTAAGGACTGAAGCTTTCTTT.

This chain joins TRBV29-1 and TRBJ1-1; no clear D. Germline CDR1 SQVTM, CDR2 ANQGSEA. This CDR3 has 11 amino acids. V shed 4 bases and J shed 0 bases, with 3 bases lying between them. The CDR3 sequence is CSVVVNTEAFF. The CDR3 coding sequence is TGCAGCGTTGTAGTGAACACTGAAGCTTTCTTT.

This clonotype has ten or more counts. V is TRBV29-1 and J is TRBJ2-1; a weak D match, TRBD2 (7 bases). V lost 1 base and J lost 6, with 16 bases in between. Germline assignment: CDR1 SQVTM and CDR2 ANQGSEA. The CDR3 is 15 residues long. CDR3 coding DNA: TGCAGCGTTGAAGGAAGGGGGGGCAACTTCAATGAGCAGTTCTTC. This gives the protein CSVEGRGGNFNEQFF.